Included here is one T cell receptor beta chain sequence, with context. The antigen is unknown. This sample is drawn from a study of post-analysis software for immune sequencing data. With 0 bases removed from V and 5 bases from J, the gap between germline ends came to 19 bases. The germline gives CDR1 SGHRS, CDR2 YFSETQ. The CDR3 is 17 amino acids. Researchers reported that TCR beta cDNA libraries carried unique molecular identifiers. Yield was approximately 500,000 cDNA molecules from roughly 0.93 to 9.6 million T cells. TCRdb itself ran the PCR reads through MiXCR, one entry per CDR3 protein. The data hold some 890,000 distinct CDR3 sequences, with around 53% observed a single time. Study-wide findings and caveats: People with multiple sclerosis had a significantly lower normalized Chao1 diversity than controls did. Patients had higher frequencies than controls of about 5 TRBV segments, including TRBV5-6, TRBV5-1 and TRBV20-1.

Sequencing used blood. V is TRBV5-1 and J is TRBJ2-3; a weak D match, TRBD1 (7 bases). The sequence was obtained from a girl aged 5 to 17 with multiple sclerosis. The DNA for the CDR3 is TGCGCCAGCAGCTTGGCCCTTACAGGGGACGGGGGAGATACGCAGTATTTT. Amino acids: CASSLALTGDGGDTQYF.